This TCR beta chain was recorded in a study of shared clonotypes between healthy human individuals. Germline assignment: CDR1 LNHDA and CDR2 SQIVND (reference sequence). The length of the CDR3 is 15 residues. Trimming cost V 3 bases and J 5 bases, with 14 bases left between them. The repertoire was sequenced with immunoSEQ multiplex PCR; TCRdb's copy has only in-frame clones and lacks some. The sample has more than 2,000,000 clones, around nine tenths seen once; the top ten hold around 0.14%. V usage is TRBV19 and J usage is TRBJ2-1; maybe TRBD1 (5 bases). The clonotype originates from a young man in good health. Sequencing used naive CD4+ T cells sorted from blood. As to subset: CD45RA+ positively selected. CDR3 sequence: CASSIGAGINNEQFF. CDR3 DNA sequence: TGTGCCAGTAGTATTGGGGCAGGGATTAACAATGAGCAGTTCTTC.